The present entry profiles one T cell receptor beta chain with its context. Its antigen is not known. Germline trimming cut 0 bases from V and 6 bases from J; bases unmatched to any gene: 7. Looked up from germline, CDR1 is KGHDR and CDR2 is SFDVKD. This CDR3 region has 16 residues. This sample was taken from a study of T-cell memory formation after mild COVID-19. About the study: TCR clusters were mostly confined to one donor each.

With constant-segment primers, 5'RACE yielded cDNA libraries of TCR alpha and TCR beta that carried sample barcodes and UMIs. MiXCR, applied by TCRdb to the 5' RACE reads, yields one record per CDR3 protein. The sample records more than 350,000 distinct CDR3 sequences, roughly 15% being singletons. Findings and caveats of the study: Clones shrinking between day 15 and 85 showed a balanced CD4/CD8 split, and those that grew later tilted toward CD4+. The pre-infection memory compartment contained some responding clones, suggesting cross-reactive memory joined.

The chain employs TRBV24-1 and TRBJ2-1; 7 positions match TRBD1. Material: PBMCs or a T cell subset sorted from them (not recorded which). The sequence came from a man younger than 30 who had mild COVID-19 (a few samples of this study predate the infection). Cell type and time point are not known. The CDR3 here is CATSDLKQGIGNEQFF. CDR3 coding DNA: TGTGCCACCAGTGATTTGAAACAGGGGATAGGCAATGAGCAGTTCTTC.